The 15 T cell receptor beta chains reported below all come from one sample, sequenced in a study of post-analysis software for immune sequencing data (dated by TCRdb to between 2014 and 2016). The research as a whole found: Four to six TRBV segments, including TRBV5-6, TRBV5-1 and TRBV20-1, were significantly more frequent in patients than controls.

The antigens these receptors bind are not known. Receptors were amplified or captured by PCR. This sample was sequenced with an Illumina HiSeq 2500. To reduce PCR and sequencing biases, unique molecular identifiers were incorporated into the TCR beta cDNA libraries. Using fastp at Q25 and MiXCR, TCRdb reprocessed the public reads and kept productive beta chains. Every distinct CDR3 protein forms one entry, paired with its most common genes and DNA. The sample profile shows 750,000 to 950,000 distinct CDR3 sequences; about 50% of them were found once. Roughly 4.4% of the sample goes to the ten largest clones. The sequencing sample was made of blood. The receptors were gathered from a girl between 10 and 17 years old with multiple sclerosis.

The rearrangement links TRBV3-1 to TRBJ2-7, with D uncertain. CDR1 LGHDT and CDR2 YNNKEL come from the germline V gene (reference sequence). V dropped 0 bases and J dropped 4 bases, with 7 bases sitting between them. This CDR3 has 13 residues. CDR3 in DNA: TGTGCCAGCAGCCAAGAGGGATATTACGAGCAGTACTTC. It encodes CASSQEGYYEQYF.

V gene TRBV6-5 combines with J gene TRBJ2-1; 9 positions match TRBD2. This CDR3 is 17 amino acids long. Germline V gene lookup returns CDR1 MNHEY and CDR2 SVGAGI. Germline trimming cut 2 bases from V and 0 bases from J; bases unmatched to any gene: 5. The CDR3 region is CASSYGSSGASYNEQFF. The CDR3, as DNA: TGTGCCAGCAGTTACGGTTCTAGCGGGGCCTCCTACAATGAGCAGTTCTTC.

The chain carries TRBV15 and TRBJ2-7; 10 bases match TRBD2. V lost 1 base to trimming and J lost 1 base; unmatched junction nucleotides: 10. The CDR3 loop spans 18 amino acids. Germline V CDR1 and CDR2: LNHNV, YYDKDF (reference sequence). CDR3 sequence reads: CATSRGARTSGSSYEQYF. In DNA, the CDR3 is TGTGCCACCAGCAGAGGGGCTAGGACTAGCGGATCGTCCTACGAGCAGTACTTC.

The chain links TRBV2 to TRBJ2-5; 9 nucleotides align to TRBD1. Germline CDR1 and CDR2: SNHLY and FYNNEI. The CDR3 sequence is 15 residues long. Losses at the gene ends were 1 base for V and 5 bases for J; bases not matched to a gene: 5. The CDR3 nucleotides read TGTGCCAGCAGTGAAGACAGGGGGCTAGGGGAGACCCAGTACTTC. As protein: CASSEDRGLGETQYF.

The CDR3 protein is CASSLQGPSEQYF. The CDR3 DNA reads TGTGCCAGCAGCTTACAGGGACCGAGCGAGCAGTACTTC. The chain recombines TRBV7-9 with TRBJ2-4; either TRBD1 or TRBD2 may supply D (5 bases each). The J call may be mistaken, given a closer DNA end match to TRBJ2-7. The CDR3 is made up of 13 amino acids. The V gene's germline CDR1 is SEHNR and CDR2 FQNEAQ (reference sequence).

The chain combines TRBV20-1 with TRBJ1-4; D perhaps matches TRBD1 (6 bases). The V and J ends lost 5 bases and 2 bases respectively, with 6 bases between them. In germline, CDR1 is DFQATT, CDR2 SNEGSKA (reference sequence). CDR3 length: 12 amino acids. The CDR3 protein is CSAGQTNEKLFF. The CDR3 DNA reads as TGCAGTGCTGGACAGACTAATGAAAAACTGTTTTTT.

J is TRBJ2-3 and V is TRBV7-2, with 10 bases that match TRBD2. CDR1 and CDR2 from the germline V gene are SGHTA and FQGNSA. V dropped 4 bases and J dropped 4; count of bases not matched to a gene: 8. This CDR3 is 16 amino acids long. CDR3 nucleotides: TGTGCCAGCAGCTCCCAAGGGCTAGCGGGGGCAGATACGCAGTATTTT. Encoded protein: CASSSQGLAGADTQYF.

This clonotype has more than one count but fewer than ten. This chain uses TRBV12-3 or TRBV12-4 with TRBJ2-5; D remains ambiguous. The J call may be incorrect, as the DNA end agrees better with TRBJ2-7. This CDR3 contains 12 residues. CDR3: CASSFTPPEQYF. The DNA for the CDR3 is TGTGCCAGCAGTTTCACCCCTCCCGAGCAGTACTTC.

The gene calls are TRBV29-1 and TRBJ2-1; the D gene is possibly TRBD1 (5 bases). The CDR3 has 14 amino acids. The germline gives CDR1 SQVTM, CDR2 ANQGSEA. V lost 3 bases to trimming and J lost 0 bases, with 9 bases between them. The CDR3 sequence is CSVDGASSYNEQFF. The CDR3, as DNA: TGCAGCGTTGATGGGGCGAGCTCCTACAATGAGCAGTTCTTC.

The chain carries TRBV12-3 or TRBV12-4 and TRBJ2-5; D possibly matches TRBD1 or TRBD2 (5 bases each). V lost 6 bases to trimming and J lost 0 bases, with 8 bases between them. This CDR3 is built from 13 residues. CDR3 coding DNA: TGTGCCAGCAGGGGACGGTACCAAGAGACCCAGTACTTC. The encoded protein is CASRGRYQETQYF.

The chain combines TRBV29-1 with TRBJ2-4, with 7 bases fitting TRBD1. The end of the DNA aligns better with TRBJ2-5, so the J call may be wrong. The CDR3 is 12 residues long. Germline CDR1 reads SQVTM; CDR2 reads ANQGSEA. CDR3 region: CSTGQSGETQYF. The CDR3 DNA is TGCAGCACGGGACAGTCCGGAGAGACCCAGTACTTC.

The chain couples TRBV12-3 or TRBV12-4 to TRBJ2-7; D gene ambiguous. The CDR3 has 13 residues. V was pared by 5 bases and J by 2 bases, with 10 bases between. The CDR3 protein is CASSPLRTYEQYF. CDR3 sequence (DNA): TGTGCCAGCAGTCCACTCAGAACCTACGAGCAGTACTTC.

This CDR3 is CASSQETGTGAYEQYF. The CDR3 bases are TGCGCCAGCAGCCAAGAGACCGGGACGGGTGCCTACGAGCAGTACTTC. This chain connects TRBV4-1 to TRBJ2-7, with D possibly being TRBD1 or TRBD2 (5 bases each). The CDR3 sequence is 16 residues long. Germline loops: CDR1 MGHRA, CDR2 YSYEKL. Deletions cut 0 bases from V and 2 bases from J, with 14 bases between.

The chain recombines TRBV12-3 or TRBV12-4 with TRBJ2-1, with no clear D. The ends were cut back, 6 bases at V and 0 bases at J, with 15 bases in the middle. The CDR3 totals 16 residues. DNA for the CDR3: TGTGCCAGCAGCGACGGCCCGGTTGGCTCCTACAATGAGCAGTTCTTC. Encoded protein: CASSDGPVGSYNEQFF.

This clonotype was counted only a few times. The chain recombines TRBV7-8 with TRBJ2-5, with no clear D. Germline assignment: CDR1 SGHVS and CDR2 FQNEAQ. Trimming pared 5 bases from V and 3 bases from J, leaving 16 bases between. This CDR3 is 15 amino acids long. The CDR3 sequence is CASSPRRARKETQYF. DNA of the CDR3: TGTGCCAGCAGCCCACGCCGGGCCAGAAAAGAGACCCAGTACTTC.